The 18 T cell receptor beta chains given below trace back to one sample, sequenced in a study of blood T cell repertoires in COVID-19. Clones were read by immunoSEQ multiplex PCR, and TCRdb kept only the in-frame ones, dropping some. The sample shows fewer than 150,000 clones, around 73% of them seen only once. Material for sequencing was peripheral blood. These TCRs come from a man in his fifties or sixties who had recovered from COVID-19.

The rearrangement joins TRBV6-5 to TRBJ2-1, with D perhaps matching TRBD2 (6 bases). V lost 6 bases to trimming and J lost 5 bases, with 11 bases between them. The CDR3 is 13 amino acids. Germline CDR1 and CDR2: MNHEY and SVGAGI. The CDR3 sequence is CASRGTANNEQFF. The CDR3 nucleotides are TGTGCCAGCAGGGGGACTGCCAACAATGAGCAGTTCTTC.

The CDR3: CATRQGIDEQYF. DNA of the CDR3: TGTGCCACCAGACAGGGGATCGACGAGCAGTACTTC. The chain recombines TRBV10-3 with TRBJ2-7; 8 bases are a match to TRBD1. V gave up 10 bases and J gave up 5 bases; unmatched junction bases: 7. This CDR3 has 12 residues. CDR1 and CDR2 (germline): ENHRY, SYGVKD.

The chain combines TRBV10-2 with TRBJ2-1; 13 bases match TRBD2. The ends lost 3 bases at V and 8 bases at J; junction bases unmatched: 4. This CDR3 comprises 15 residues. Germline CDR1 and CDR2: WSHSY and SAAADI. The CDR3, as DNA: TGCGCCAGCAGTGAACTAGCGGGAGGGAGGGATGAGCAGTTCTTC. Protein: CASSELAGGRDEQFF.

The table lists this clone with a count of one. The chain links TRBV5-6 to TRBJ1-1; 7 bases are a match to TRBD1. Germline trimming cut 5 bases from V and 4 bases from J; bases unmatched to any gene: 14. CDR3 length equals 16 residues. Germline V gives CDR1 SGHDT, CDR2 YYEEEE. The DNA of the CDR3 is TGTGCCAGCAGTTGGGCCGGAAAGGGGGCATTCACTGAAGCTTTCTTT. Translation gives CASSWAGKGAFTEAFF.

V is TRBV12-3 or TRBV12-4 and J is TRBJ2-3; D ambiguous. This CDR3 contains 13 residues. Trimming left V 5 bases short and J 2 bases short, with 8 bases between. The CDR3 nucleotides are TGTGCCAGCAGTACTGGTTCCACAGATACGCAGTATTTT. Its protein is CASSTGSTDTQYF.

V gene TRBV7-2 combines with J gene TRBJ2-7; D may be TRBD1 (5 bases). The CDR3 contains 13 residues. Per the germline V gene, CDR1 is SGHTA and CDR2 is FQGNSA. The ends were cut back, 1 base at V and 9 bases at J, with 13 bases in the middle. CDR3 sequence (DNA): TGTGCCAGCAGCTTAGAACCCCAGGGTGGGCAGTACTTC. Its translation: CASSLEPQGGQYF.

The chain is built from TRBV19 and TRBJ2-5, with 8 bases fitting TRBD1. J lost 2 bases, V lost 4 bases, and 3 bases had no gene match. CDR1 and CDR2 from the germline V gene are LNHDA and SQIVND (reference sequence). The CDR3 length is 14 residues. CDR3 DNA: TGTGCCAGTAGTACAGGGGGCTCTCAAGAGACCCAGTACTTC. Its protein is CASSTGGSQETQYF.

The chain couples TRBV19 to TRBJ1-4; 8 positions match TRBD1. Germline trimming cut 6 bases from V and 2 bases from J; bases unmatched to any gene: 5. Germline V gives CDR1 LNHDA, CDR2 SQIVND (reference sequence). CDR3 size: 15 residues. CDR3 amino acids: CASRATGATNEKLFF. The CDR3 DNA reads as TGTGCCAGTAGGGCGACAGGGGCGACTAATGAAAAACTGTTTTTT.

The chain recombines TRBV6-6 with TRBJ1-5; 7 bases fit TRBD1. CDR1 is MNHNY and CDR2 is SVGAGI in the germline V gene (reference sequence). V was clipped by 6 bases and J by 1 base; unmatched bases: 6. CDR3 length: 15 residues. The CDR3 DNA sequence: TGTGCCAGCAGCCCACAGGGGAGAAGCAATCAGCCCCAGCATTTT. This gives the protein CASSPQGRSNQPQHF.

In this sample, this clone turned up once. The V call is TRBV19, the J call TRBJ1-5; weak D call: TRBD1 (5 bases). Germline loops: CDR1 LNHDA, CDR2 SQIVND (reference sequence). This CDR3 comprises 15 residues. The ends were cut back, 9 bases at V and 1 base at J, with 16 bases in the middle. This CDR3 is CASQNQGGSNQPQHF. CDR3 in DNA: TGTGCCAGCCAAAACCAGGGAGGGAGCAATCAGCCCCAGCATTTT.

The gene calls are TRBV18 and TRBJ1-4; D remains unclear. CDR1 KGHSH and CDR2 LQKENI come from the germline V gene. This CDR3 is 17 amino acids long. With 3 bases removed from V and 0 bases from J, the gap between germline ends came to 14 bases. The CDR3 nucleotides are TGTGCCAGCTCACCCCGGTCGCTCGATTCAACTAATGAAAAACTGTTTTTT. This translates into CASSPRSLDSTNEKLFF.

J is TRBJ2-7 and V is TRBV6-2 or TRBV6-3, with TRBD1 identical over 7 bases. Germline V CDR1 and CDR2: MNHEY, SVGEGT. V trimming: 3 bases; J trimming: 4 bases; junction bases outside the gene matches: 6. The CDR3 is 14 amino acids. The CDR3 is CASSYPGGEYEQYF. The CDR3, as DNA: TGTGCCAGCAGTTATCCAGGGGGAGAATACGAGCAGTACTTC.

The rearrangement links TRBV6-1 to TRBJ2-7; 10 bases agree with TRBD1. Germline V gives CDR1 MNHNS, CDR2 SASEGT. The CDR3 is 15 residues long. V dropped 2 bases and J dropped 3; count of bases not matched to a gene: 4. CDR3 region: CASSETGTGVYEQYF. In DNA form, the CDR3 reads TGTGCCAGCAGTGAAACCGGGACAGGGGTCTACGAGCAGTACTTC.

The chain uses TRBV19 and TRBJ2-1; 8 bases match TRBD2. CDR1 is LNHDA, CDR2 SQIVND, per germline (reference sequence). This CDR3 is 15 amino acids long. Trimming cost V 3 bases and J 7 bases; bases outside gene matches: 8. In DNA form, the CDR3 reads TGTGCCAGTAGTATTGGGGGGCGCGGGGGGAATGAGCAGTTCTTC. Its protein is CASSIGGRGGNEQFF.

The CDR3 protein is CASSPGQAEEKLFF. The CDR3 DNA is TGTGCCAGCAGCCCTGGACAGGCGGAGGAAAAACTGTTTTTT. The chain couples TRBV3-1 (or the pseudogene TRBV3-2) to TRBJ1-4; 7 nucleotides line up with TRBD1. The CDR3 consists of 14 residues. In germline, CDR1 is LGHDT, CDR2 YNNKEL (reference sequence). The V and J ends lost 4 bases and 8 bases, in that order; junction bases with no gene match: 7.

This chain connects TRBV7-2 to TRBJ2-3, with D perhaps matching TRBD2 (6 bases). Trimming removed 1 base at V and 8 bases at J, with 16 bases between. Looked up from germline, CDR1 is SGHTA and CDR2 is FQGNSA. The CDR3 is 15 residues long. The DNA of the CDR3 is TGTGCCAGCAGCTTAGTGCGGGGAGAAAGGAGTACGCAGTATTTT. Translated, it gives CASSLVRGERSTQYF.

The chain links TRBV30 to TRBJ2-2; 9 bases map to TRBD1. Trimming at V came to 2 bases and at J to 6 bases, leaving 4 bases not matched to a gene. CDR3 length: 14 residues. The V gene's germline CDR1 is GTSNPN and CDR2 SVGIG (reference sequence). The CDR3 nucleotides read TGTGCCTGGAGTCCCGGGACAGGGCCCGGGGAGCTGTTTTTT. The encoded protein is CAWSPGTGPGELFF.

The chain employs TRBV2 and TRBJ1-5, with D hard to call. This CDR3 spans 13 amino acids. With 4 bases removed from V and 3 bases from J, the gap between germline ends came to 7 bases. CDR1 is SNHLY and CDR2 is FYNNEI in the germline V gene. Here the CDR3 DNA reads TGTGCCAGCAGTGGAGGGCTCAATCAGCCCCAGCATTTT. As protein: CASSGGLNQPQHF. The full variable domain, completed using reference TRBV2 and TRBJ1-5, is EPEVTQTPSHQVTQMGQEVILRCVPISNHLYFYWYRQILGQKVEFLVSFYNNEISEKSEIFDDQFSVERPDGSNFTLKIRSTKLEDSAMYFCASSGGLNQPQHFGDGTRLSIL.